The source of this T cell receptor (beta chain) is a study of monozygotic twins with inflammatory bowel disease. Making each TCR library took around 3,300 ng of total RNA. TCRdb reprocessed the 5' RACE reads and keeps a single row for each CDR3 protein, giving no DNA. In all, the sample yields roughly 320,000 distinct CDR3 sequences. The CDR3 extends over 16 amino acids. Per germline, CDR1 SEHNR and CDR2 FQNEAQ (reference sequence). The blood volume drawn from each donor was approximately 2.5 ml. The chain uses TRBV7-9 and TRBJ2-1; the TCRdb D gene call, TRBD1, has no DNA to confirm it. The sequenced sample was blood. The receptor was isolated from a human donor with ulcerative colitis or Crohn's disease, or a healthy co-twin of an affected twin (not recorded which). The CDR3 loop reads CASSRPLGVEYNEQFF.